The 28 T cell receptor beta chains below all came from one sample that was sequenced in a study of blood T cells in healthy people across ages. The second PCR ran roughly 6 to 11 cycles with a sample-barcoded 5' primer and J-beta primers. TCRdb used MiXCR to reprocess the 5' RACE reads, holding one entry per CDR3 protein. The top ten clones hold approximately 25% of a sample with around 600,000 distinct CDR3 sequences, under 55% of them seen once. Sequencing input: blood. The receptors come from an elderly man in good health.

The chain uses TRBV4-3 and TRBJ2-5; possible D gene TRBD2, 5 bases. Looked up from germline, CDR1 is LGHNA and CDR2 is YSLEER. Trimming left V 0 bases short and J 11 bases short, with 16 bases between. The CDR3 consists of 14 residues. The CDR3 nucleotides are TGCGCCAGCAGCCAAGATAGGCGGGCCAATGAGCAGTACTTC. It is translated as CASSQDRRANEQYF.

The table lists this clonotype with a few counts. The chain uses TRBV15 and TRBJ1-1, with TRBD1 matching over 9 bases. V trimming: 2 bases; J trimming: 4 bases; junction bases outside the gene matches: 5. This CDR3 has 15 residues. The V gene's germline CDR1 is LNHNV and CDR2 YYDKDF (reference sequence). CDR3 region: CATSRPGQGSTEAFF. CDR3 DNA sequence: TGTGCCACCAGCAGACCTGGACAGGGGAGCACTGAAGCTTTCTTT.

The J gene is TRBJ2-5, the V gene TRBV27; unclear D gene. The CDR3 loop spans 14 amino acids. V lost 5 bases and J 4 bases, leaving 14 bases between the germline ends. Germline assignment: CDR1 MNHEY and CDR2 SMNVEV (reference sequence). CDR3 in amino acids: CASSPLFVGETQYF. CDR3 in DNA: TGTGCCAGCAGTCCGCTCTTTGTAGGAGAGACCCAGTACTTC.

J is TRBJ1-6 and V is TRBV20-1; no firm D call. Per the germline V gene, CDR1 is DFQATT and CDR2 is SNEGSKA (reference sequence). This CDR3 contains 14 residues. Between the trimmed V and J ends, which lost 4 bases and 8 bases, there was a span of 15 bases. The CDR3 spells CSAKGPLRDSPLHF. The CDR3 nucleotides read TGCAGTGCTAAAGGACCTCTTCGGGATTCACCCCTCCACTTT.

The table lists this clonotype with a few counts. V and J are TRBV9 and TRBJ2-3; a possible D gene is TRBD2 (5 bases). Germline CDR1 and CDR2: SGDLS and YYNGEE. The V end lost 0 bases, the J end lost 3 bases, and 14 bases lay between the germline ends. This CDR3 is 16 amino acids long. CDR3: CASSVATRAATDTQYF. CDR3 bases: TGTGCCAGCAGCGTAGCTACCCGAGCGGCGACAGATACGCAGTATTTT.

In its sample, this clonotype was seen a few times. The V call is TRBV28, the J call TRBJ2-5; weak D call: TRBD2 (5 bases). Per germline, CDR1 MDHEN and CDR2 SYDVKM. The CDR3 totals 15 residues. The V end lost 4 bases, the J end lost 4 bases, and 16 bases lay between the germline ends. CDR3 coding DNA: TGTGCCAGCAGTTCCCCCGGGAACCTTGGAGAGACCCAGTACTTC. Amino acids: CASSSPGNLGETQYF. Filled out from reference TRBV28 and TRBJ2-5, the complete variable domain reads DVKVTQSSRYLVKRTGEKVFLECVQDMDHENMFWYRQDPGLGLRLIYFSYDVKMKEKGDIPEGYSVSREKKERFSLILESASTNQTSMYLCASSSPGNLGETQYFGPGTRLLVL.

The V call is TRBV21-1, the J call TRBJ2-5; the listed D gene, TRBD2, was not tested against the DNA. TRBV21-1 is recorded as a pseudogene. The CDR3 is 16 residues long. In DNA, the CDR3 is TGTGCCAGCAGCCCCACCGGGACTGATTACCAAGAGACCCAGTACTTC. It codes for CASSPTGTDYQETQYF.

This clonotype was counted between two and nine times. The chain recombines TRBV10-3 with TRBJ2-1; D unresolved. CDR3 length: 13 residues. Germline V gene data show CDR1 as ENHRY and CDR2 as SYGVKD. The V gene lost 1 base and the J gene lost 5 bases, with 6 bases spanning the gap. In nucleotides, the CDR3 is TGTGCCATCAGTGAGTTCGTCCACAATGAGCAGTTCTTC. Translating gives CAISEFVHNEQFF.

This clonotype was recorded a few times. The CDR3 nucleotides are TGTGCCAGCAGTTCCGAGGATTATGAAAAACTGTTTTTT. This codes for CASSSEDYEKLFF. The rearrangement uses TRBV6-2 or TRBV6-3 and TRBJ1-4, with no clear D. The CDR3 is made up of 13 amino acids. Trimming left V 4 bases short and J 6 bases short, with 9 bases between. Germline CDR1 is MNHEY and CDR2 is SVGEGT.

This clonotype has more than one count but fewer than ten. The CDR3 loop reads CASSQDANTGELFF. The CDR3 DNA is TGCGCCAGCAGCCAAGATGCTAACACCGGGGAGCTGTTTTTT. J is TRBJ2-2 and V is TRBV4-1; D call uncertain. V was pared by 0 bases and J by 2 bases, with 4 bases between. This CDR3 is built from 14 residues. Germline-derived CDR1 and CDR2 are MGHRA and YSYEKL.

This clonotype was picked up a small number of times. This rearrangement joins TRBV7-9 to TRBJ1-2; D gene uncertain. This CDR3 is built from 14 residues. V was cut by 3 bases and J by 4 bases, with 12 bases left in between. The V gene's germline CDR1 is SEHNR and CDR2 FQNEAQ (reference sequence). The CDR3 DNA follows: TGTGCCAGCAGCTTCGGACCGACGACCTATGGCTACACCTTC. Its translation is CASSFGPTTYGYTF.

The gene calls are TRBV20-1 and TRBJ2-3; 7 bases are shared with TRBD2. CDR3 length equals 14 residues. Germline V gives CDR1 DFQATT, CDR2 SNEGSKA (reference sequence). With V trimmed by 3 bases and J by 1 base, 4 bases remained unmatched. The CDR3 sequence is CSARSSGRTDTQYF. DNA of the CDR3: TGCAGTGCTAGGAGTAGCGGGCGCACAGATACGCAGTATTTT.

The J gene is TRBJ2-1, the V gene TRBV7-6; D not certain. Trimming stripped 3 bases from V and 5 bases from J, with 14 bases between. The CDR3 has 15 residues. Per germline, CDR1 SGHVS and CDR2 FNYEAQ. CDR3 sequence: CASSFGLTYDNEQFF. CDR3 in DNA: TGTGCCAGCAGCTTTGGGCTCACCTATGACAATGAGCAGTTCTTC.

This clonotype was seen at least ten times. The chain is built from TRBV6-5 and TRBJ2-1, with D tentatively TRBD1 or TRBD2 (6 bases each). The J call may be faulty, since TRBJ2-7 better matches the DNA end. Germline CDR1 is MNHEY and CDR2 is SVGAGI. The CDR3 is made up of 16 amino acids. The DNA for the CDR3 is TGTGCCAGCAGTTATAGGGGGGTAAGCTCCTACAATGAGCAGTACTTC. Encoded protein: CASSYRGVSSYNEQYF.

The chain employs TRBV5-1 and TRBJ2-2; TRBD1 or TRBD2 may be the D gene (5 bases each). Trimming stripped 2 bases from V and 5 bases from J, with 13 bases between. The CDR3 totals 15 residues. Germline CDR1 reads SGHRS; CDR2 reads YFSETQ. The CDR3 sequence: CASSFPGTATGELFF. CDR3 in DNA: TGCGCCAGCAGCTTCCCCGGGACCGCTACCGGGGAGCTGTTTTTT.

The genes are TRBV3-1 and TRBJ1-1; 9 bases align to TRBD1. Germline CDR1 and CDR2: LGHDT and YNNKEL (reference sequence). V was pared by 4 bases and J by 2 bases, with 5 bases of the junction left unmatched. The CDR3 has 15 residues. In DNA, the CDR3 is TGTGCCAGCAGCCCTCGGACAGGGGCTAACACTGAAGCTTTCTTT. This encodes CASSPRTGANTEAFF.

This clonotype was seen once. V is TRBV20-1 and J is TRBJ1-1; D unclear. CDR1 and CDR2 (germline): DFQATT, SNEGSKA (reference sequence). This CDR3 is built from 13 residues. The V end lost 0 bases, the J end lost 5 bases, and 10 bases lay between the germline ends. CDR3 amino acids: CSARDSVGTEAFF. CDR3 DNA: TGCAGTGCTAGAGATTCAGTGGGGACTGAAGCTTTCTTT.

The V call is TRBV5-1, the J call TRBJ2-6; D gene ambiguous. CDR3 length: 17 residues. V shed 0 bases and J shed 1 base, with 11 bases lying between them. Germline V gene lookup returns CDR1 SGHRS and CDR2 YFSETQ. CDR3 DNA: TGCGCCAGCAGCTTGGCGGTATCCGGTTCTGGGGCCAACGTCCTGACTTTC. Its protein product is CASSLAVSGSGANVLTF.

Of note for this clonotype: The CDR3 does not close with the conserved phenylalanine or tryptophan, likely indicating a read error. Because the CDR3's place on the DNA is in doubt, the DNA is left out and the CDR3 is given as listed by TCRdb. This chain links TRBV6-1 with TRBJ2-1; TRBD1, the table's D call, was not compared with the DNA. Germline V gene lookup returns CDR1 MNHNS and CDR2 SASEGT. The CDR3 is 17 residues long, ends included. CDR3: CASSTIGGITYEQFFGP.

This clonotype was observed a handful of times. One end of the junction fails to match germline, which may point to a read error. The rearrangement joins TRBV20-1 to TRBJ2-3, with D perhaps matching TRBD2 (6 bases). The CDR3 covers 16 residues. From germline, CDR1 is DFQATT and CDR2 SNEGSKA (reference sequence). CDR3 sequence: CSARASGLRVTNTQYF. Written as DNA, the CDR3 is TGCAGTGCTAGAGCCTCGGGACTCCGAGTCACAAATACGCAGTATTTT.

CDR3 sequence: CSASSAFERGGLSQETQYF. Written as DNA, the CDR3 is TGCAGTGCTAGCTCAGCGTTCGAGCGGGGGGGCCTATCGCAAGAGACCCAGTACTTC. The chain couples TRBV20-1 to TRBJ2-5, with TRBD2 identical over 10 bases. V was pared by 3 bases and J by 2 bases, with 18 bases of the junction left unmatched. CDR3 length equals 19 residues. Germline V gives CDR1 DFQATT, CDR2 SNEGSKA (reference sequence).

This clonotype was seen only a few times. The chain combines TRBV7-8 with TRBJ2-3, with 7 bases fitting TRBD2. Germline CDR1 and CDR2: SGHVS and FQNEAQ. The length of the CDR3 is 17 residues. Trimming cost V 3 bases and J 4 bases; bases outside gene matches: 13. The CDR3: CASSFIRGSIVADTQYF. CDR3 sequence (DNA): TGTGCCAGCAGCTTTATTCGCGGGAGTATTGTAGCAGATACGCAGTATTTT.

This clonotype was counted many times. The chain uses TRBV12-3 or TRBV12-4 and TRBJ2-5; TRBD1 matches 7 bases. J was trimmed by 1 base and V by 6 bases; bases with no gene match: 2. This CDR3 is 13 amino acids long. For the CDR3, the DNA is TGTGCCAGCAGCGACAGGGTCCAAGAGACCCAGTACTTC. The encoded protein is CASSDRVQETQYF.

With respect to this clonotype: One base away lies a much larger clone, so this may be a sequencing read error. V and J are TRBV6-5 and TRBJ2-1; 11 bases align to TRBD2. J lost 12 bases, V lost 9 bases, and 10 bases had no gene match. The CDR3 covers 13 residues. Germline CDR1 reads MNHEY; CDR2 reads SVGAGI. The CDR3 DNA follows: TGTGCCAGAGGTAGCGGGGGGGTCGATGGGCAGTTCTTC. This gives the protein CARGSGGVDGQFF.

This chain links TRBV9 with TRBJ1-6, with TRBD1 identical over 7 bases. There are 14 residues in the CDR3. CDR1 is SGDLS and CDR2 is YYNGEE in the germline V gene. The trim removed 4 bases at V and 9 bases at J, leaving 7 bases unmatched. The CDR3 reads CASSPQGKGSPLHF. The CDR3, as DNA: TGTGCCAGCAGCCCACAGGGGAAGGGTTCACCCCTCCACTTT.

The rearrangement joins TRBV5-1 to TRBJ2-1; 9 bases align to TRBD2. Germline CDR1 and CDR2: SGHRS and YFSETQ. J was trimmed by 8 bases and V by 4 bases; bases with no gene match: 13. This CDR3 is 16 amino acids long. CDR3 residues: CASSLDPGLASHEQFF. CDR3 bases: TGCGCCAGCAGCCTTGATCCGGGACTAGCTTCTCATGAGCAGTTCTTC.

The rearrangement links TRBV20-1 to TRBJ2-1, with D possibly matching TRBD1 (9 bases). This CDR3 comprises 17 residues. CDR1 DFQATT and CDR2 SNEGSKA come from the germline V gene (reference sequence). The ends were cut back, 5 bases at V and 6 bases at J, with 26 bases in the middle. This CDR3 is CSAGGQGSGTRVNEQFF. The CDR3 region has the DNA TGCAGTGCTGGCGGACAGGGGAGTGGGACTAGGGTCAATGAGCAGTTCTTC.

The V and J genes are TRBV27 and TRBJ2-1, with 8 bases that match TRBD2. V was pared by 3 bases and J by 10 bases, with 5 bases of the junction left unmatched. The CDR3 is 13 amino acids. Germline-derived CDR1 and CDR2 are MNHEY and SMNVEV (reference sequence). The CDR3 spells CASSFPLAGEQFF. In DNA, the CDR3 is TGTGCCAGCAGTTTCCCATTAGCGGGAGAGCAGTTCTTC.